These 2 T cell receptor beta chains were sequenced from one sample in a study of blood T cell repertoires in COVID-19. Measured with immunoSEQ multiplex PCR; TCRdb has only the in-frame clones, and not every one. The table records 150,000 to 200,000 clones, approximately 90% of them present only once. The sample consisted of peripheral blood. The source of these receptors is a woman aged 18-29 years who had recovered from COVID-19.

The chain joins TRBV4-2 to TRBJ1-5; 10 bases are a match to TRBD1. This CDR3 spans 18 amino acids. V trimming: 7 bases; J trimming: 1 base; junction bases outside the gene matches: 13. Germline V lookup: CDR1 LGHNA, CDR2 YNFKEQ. Here the CDR3 reads CASTPELTGGASNQPQHF. The CDR3 DNA follows: TGTGCCAGCACCCCGGAGTTGACAGGGGGCGCAAGCAATCAGCCCCAGCATTTT.

This clone was seen only a few times. This chain links TRBV24-1 with TRBJ1-1, with D unresolved. The germline V and J ends were trimmed by 3 bases and 8 bases, with 9 bases remaining between them. The CDR3 length is 12 residues. The germline V gene encodes CDR1 KGHDR and CDR2 SFDVKD. CDR3: CATSDGGREAFF. CDR3 bases: TGTGCCACCAGTGATGGCGGAAGGGAAGCTTTCTTT.